Here is one TCR beta chain with its context. These data are taken from a study of blood T cell repertoires in COVID-19. In the study overall: COVID-19 samples from acute and convalescent phases originated in the United States, Italy and Spain. PBMCs, B-cell-depleted T cells, or T cells provided the cDNA or gDNA that made up the material.

Per the study methods: Reference gene primer amplification in the assay estimated nucleated cell counts. Sequencing used immunoSEQ multiplex PCR; TCRdb keeps in-frame clones, though not all of them. From that table come the V and J calls and clone size; the DNA was used to work out D and trimming. The top ten clones hold approximately 7% of a sample with approximately 160,000 clones, approximately 86% of them seen once. With 7 bases removed from V and 4 bases from J, the gap between germline ends came to 10 bases. CDR1 and CDR2 (germline): MNHEY, SVGAGI. The CDR3 spans 12 residues. The rearrangement uses TRBV6-5 and TRBJ1-2, with D perhaps TRBD1 (5 bases). Sequences were obtained from peripheral blood. This sequence was found in a man aged 45 to 65 with active or convalescent COVID-19. The chain's CDR3 is CASTSTAYGYTF. CDR3 bases: TGTGCCAGCACCTCGACAGCCTATGGCTACACCTTC.